The rows below give T cell receptor beta chains drawn from one sample of a study of post-analysis software for immune sequencing data. Each CDR3 protein gets one entry after TCRdb re-called the PCR reads with MiXCR. The table includes over 150,000 distinct CDR3 sequences, approximately 30% detected once. The sample was blood. The source of these receptors is a girl aged 5-17 years with multiple sclerosis. Each CDR3 is given with its conserved first and last residue. Fields, in order: J gene, clone size, V gene, D gene, CDR3 DNA, CDR3 protein. D genes are given only for firm matches. Part of the rows lack a size; the others show once, few, many or a class for expanded clones.

J gene: TRBJ1-1
clone size: few
V gene: TRBV27
D gene: NA
CDR3 DNA: TGTGCCAGCAGAACAGGTGGCACTGAAGCTTTCTTT
CDR3 protein: CASRTGGTEAFF

J gene: TRBJ2-3
clone size: NA
V gene: TRBV7-9
D gene: NA
CDR3 DNA: TGTGCCAGCAGTGGACCACGAACAGATACGCAGTATTTT
CDR3 protein: CASSGPRTDTQYF

J gene: TRBJ2-3
clone size: many
V gene: TRBV29-1
D gene: TRBD2
CDR3 DNA: TGCAGCGTTGTCCTAGCGGATTTCACAGATACGCAGTATTTT
CDR3 protein: CSVVLADFTDTQYF

J gene: TRBJ2-1
clone size: many
V gene: TRBV5-1
D gene: NA
CDR3 DNA: TGCGCCAGCAGCTTGGATCTGTCCTTTACTTACAATGAGCAGTTCTTC
CDR3 protein: CASSLDLSFTYNEQFF

J gene: TRBJ1-1
clone size: NA
V gene: TRBV6-2/TRBV6-3
D gene: NA
CDR3 DNA: TGTGCCAGCAGTCCGTATCGAGGACCTACCAGGACTGAAGCTTTCTTT
CDR3 protein: CASSPYRGPTRTEAFF

J gene: TRBJ1-1
clone size: NA
V gene: TRBV20-1
D gene: NA
CDR3 DNA: TGCAGTGCGCATCCGGGCCCCCGGGCAACTGAAGCTTTCTTT
CDR3 protein: CSAHPGPRATEAFF

J gene: TRBJ2-5
clone size: few
V gene: TRBV7-2
D gene: NA
CDR3 DNA: TGTGCCAGCAGGCTGGAGGGGCAAGAGACCCAGTACTTC
CDR3 protein: CASRLEGQETQYF

J gene: TRBJ1-1
clone size: few
V gene: TRBV5-6
D gene: TRBD1
CDR3 DNA: TGTGCCAGCAGCTTGGGTCCACAGGGGGACACTGAAGCTTTCTTT
CDR3 protein: CASSLGPQGDTEAFF

J gene: TRBJ1-3
clone size: NA
V gene: TRBV3-1
D gene: NA
CDR3 DNA: TGCGCCAGCAGCCAAGAGATCCGCTCCTCTGGAAACACCATATATTTT
CDR3 protein: CASSQEIRSSGNTIYF

J gene: TRBJ1-1
clone size: NA
V gene: TRBV11-2
D gene: NA
CDR3 DNA: TGTGCCAGCAGCACCCCTCAAGTAAACACTGAAGCTTTCTTT
CDR3 protein: CASSTPQVNTEAFF

J gene: TRBJ2-5
clone size: NA
V gene: TRBV7-3
D gene: NA
CDR3 DNA: TGTGCCAGCAGCGATGGGCCGGGACTCCCCTTAGATGAGCAGTACTTC
CDR3 protein: CASSDGPGLPLDEQYF

J gene: TRBJ2-1
clone size: many
V gene: TRBV9
D gene: TRBD2
CDR3 DNA: TGTGCCAGCAGCGTAGGGGTAGCGGGAGATTGGTATGAGCAGTTCTTC
CDR3 protein: CASSVGVAGDWYEQFF

J gene: TRBJ2-7
clone size: few
V gene: TRBV20-1
D gene: NA
CDR3 DNA: TGCAGGGCTAGAGAGGGGCTCGAGCAGTACTTC
CDR3 protein: CRAREGLEQYF

J gene: TRBJ1-4
clone size: few
V gene: TRBV12-3/TRBV12-4
D gene: NA
CDR3 DNA: TGTGCCAGCAGGGTCGGGGGGAGAAGACTGTTTTTT
CDR3 protein: CASRVGGRRLFF

J gene: TRBJ2-4
clone size: NA
V gene: TRBV7-8
D gene: NA
CDR3 DNA: TGTGCCTGCAGTCGACCCTGGGACGGAAACATTCAGTACTTC
CDR3 protein: CACSRPWDGNIQYF

J gene: TRBJ2-2
clone size: NA
V gene: TRBV7-3
D gene: TRBD2
CDR3 DNA: TGTGCCAGCAGCGTCACCCGACTACTAGCGGGAGGGGTAGCCGGGGAGCTGTTTTTT
CDR3 protein: CASSVTRLLAGGVAGELFF

J gene: TRBJ2-7
clone size: many
V gene: TRBV29-1
D gene: NA
CDR3 DNA: TGCAGCGTTAGAAACGGACAATCCTACGAGCAGTACTTC
CDR3 protein: CSVRNGQSYEQYF

J gene: TRBJ2-2
clone size: few
V gene: TRBV29-1
D gene: TRBD2
CDR3 DNA: TGCAGCGTTCTCCTAGCGGTCAACACCGGGGAGCTGTTTTTT
CDR3 protein: CSVLLAVNTGELFF

J gene: TRBJ1-2
clone size: many
V gene: TRBV29-1
D gene: NA
CDR3 DNA: TGCAGCGTTCGGGCCGGGACATCTGATGGCTACACCTTC
CDR3 protein: CSVRAGTSDGYTF

J gene: TRBJ2-1
clone size: many
V gene: TRBV4-1
D gene: NA
CDR3 DNA: TGCGCCAGTGGTCTAGCAGGGCTCTACAATGAGCAGTTCTTC
CDR3 protein: CASGLAGLYNEQFF

J gene: TRBJ2-3
clone size: NA
V gene: TRBV27
D gene: NA
CDR3 DNA: TGTGCCAGCAGTTCGACCTCAGCGGGTACGCAGTATTTT
CDR3 protein: CASSSTSAGTQYF

J gene: TRBJ2-1
clone size: NA
V gene: TRBV20-1
D gene: TRBD2
CDR3 DNA: TGCAGTGCCCGTTCCAGTCTAGCGGCGAGAGAGTTCTTC
CDR3 protein: CSARSSLAAREFF

J gene: TRBJ1-3
clone size: NA
V gene: TRBV30
D gene: NA
CDR3 DNA: TGTGCCTCCTCCGACAGAAACACCATATATTTT
CDR3 protein: CASSDRNTIYF

J gene: TRBJ2-3
clone size: NA
V gene: TRBV28
D gene: TRBD1
CDR3 DNA: TGTGCCAGCAGTTTAAATCTGGACAGGATCACAGATACGCAGTATTTT
CDR3 protein: CASSLNLDRITDTQYF

J gene: TRBJ2-1
clone size: NA
V gene: TRBV20-1
D gene: NA
CDR3 DNA: TGCAGTCTTAAACTTCCCTCTCTGGGTGAGCAGTTCTTC
CDR3 protein: CSLKLPSLGEQFF

J gene: TRBJ2-7
clone size: many
V gene: TRBV6-6
D gene: NA
CDR3 DNA: TGTGCCAGCACCGCCATAGTGGGCGAGCAGTACTTC
CDR3 protein: CASTAIVGEQYF

J gene: TRBJ1-2
clone size: NA
V gene: TRBV5-1
D gene: NA
CDR3 DNA: TGCGCCAGCAGCGAGAGGGGGATGGGCGGCTACACCTTC
CDR3 protein: CASSERGMGGYTF

J gene: TRBJ2-1
clone size: NA
V gene: TRBV20-1
D gene: NA
CDR3 DNA: TGCAGTGCTAGAGTCATGAACTGGAAGCTCCTCAATGAGCAGTTCTTC
CDR3 protein: CSARVMNWKLLNEQFF

J gene: TRBJ2-7
clone size: NA
V gene: TRBV30
D gene: NA
CDR3 DNA: TGTGCCTGGAGTGTACCCCGACCCTACGAGCAGTACTTC
CDR3 protein: CAWSVPRPYEQYF

J gene: TRBJ2-3
clone size: many
V gene: TRBV6-5
D gene: NA
CDR3 DNA: TGTGCCAGCGGTTTAGCAGATACGCAGTATTTT
CDR3 protein: CASGLADTQYF

J gene: TRBJ1-2
clone size: NA
V gene: TRBV11-2
D gene: NA
CDR3 DNA: TGTGCCAGCCGACCAGGCGACTATGGCTACACCTTC
CDR3 protein: CASRPGDYGYTF

J gene: TRBJ1-2
clone size: NA
V gene: TRBV12-3/TRBV12-4
D gene: NA
CDR3 DNA: TGTGCCAGCAGCCTGACAGCCCGTCATGGCTACACCTTC
CDR3 protein: CASSLTARHGYTF

J gene: TRBJ2-7
clone size: NA
V gene: TRBV18
D gene: NA
CDR3 DNA: TGTGCCAGCTCAGCGAGCGCGGGGACCTACGAGCAGTACTTC
CDR3 protein: CASSASAGTYEQYF

J gene: TRBJ2-3
clone size: many
V gene: TRBV27
D gene: NA
CDR3 DNA: TGTGCCAGCAGTTTTAGATTGGCGGATACGCAGTATTTT
CDR3 protein: CASSFRLADTQYF

J gene: TRBJ1-5
clone size: many
V gene: TRBV10-3
D gene: NA
CDR3 DNA: TGTGCCATCGGAAAAGAGAGCAATCAGCCCCAGCATTTT
CDR3 protein: CAIGKESNQPQHF

J gene: TRBJ2-3
clone size: many
V gene: TRBV13
D gene: TRBD2
CDR3 DNA: TGTGCCAGCAGCCTAGGGACTAGCTGGATGGCAGATACGCAGTATTTT
CDR3 protein: CASSLGTSWMADTQYF

J gene: TRBJ2-1
clone size: NA
V gene: TRBV10-2
D gene: NA
CDR3 DNA: TGCGCCAGCCGGGTAGGCTCCTACAATGAGCAGTTCTTC
CDR3 protein: CASRVGSYNEQFF

J gene: TRBJ2-5
clone size: many
V gene: TRBV20-1
D gene: TRBD1
CDR3 DNA: TGCAGTGCGGCCGGACAGGCCAAACAAGAGACCCAGTACTTC
CDR3 protein: CSAAGQAKQETQYF

J gene: TRBJ1-1
clone size: NA
V gene: TRBV14
D gene: NA
CDR3 DNA: TGTGCCAACCCACAGGAAGACACTGAAGCTTTCTTT
CDR3 protein: CANPQEDTEAFF

J gene: TRBJ2-5
clone size: NA
V gene: TRBV6-6
D gene: NA
CDR3 DNA: TGTGCCAGCAGTTACGGAGAGACCCGGTACTTC
CDR3 protein: CASSYGETRYF

J gene: TRBJ1-5
clone size: NA
V gene: TRBV12-3/TRBV12-4
D gene: NA
CDR3 DNA: TGTGCCAGCAGTTGGACAGGCAATCAGCCCCAGCATTTT
CDR3 protein: CASSWTGNQPQHF

J gene: TRBJ2-1
clone size: many
V gene: TRBV28
D gene: NA
CDR3 DNA: TGTGCCAGCAGCAAGGGGAGATTGGGTAGAAATGAGCAGTTCTTC
CDR3 protein: CASSKGRLGRNEQFF

J gene: TRBJ1-1
clone size: NA
V gene: TRBV6-5
D gene: TRBD1
CDR3 DNA: TGTGCCAGCTTCAGGGGGAAGGGGACTGAAGCTTTCTTT
CDR3 protein: CASFRGKGTEAFF

J gene: TRBJ2-1
clone size: few
V gene: TRBV10-3
D gene: NA
CDR3 DNA: TGTGCCATCAGCGACGGACCGGGGCGGATTTACGGCAATGAGCAGTTCTTC
CDR3 protein: CAISDGPGRIYGNEQFF

J gene: TRBJ1-2
clone size: NA
V gene: TRBV10-3
D gene: NA
CDR3 DNA: TGTGCCACCAGGTCGGCCGGAAACTATGGCTACACCTTC
CDR3 protein: CATRSAGNYGYTF

J gene: TRBJ1-1
clone size: NA
V gene: TRBV10-3
D gene: NA
CDR3 DNA: TGTGCCATCAGTGACCGGAGGGGGGACACTGAAGCTTTCTTT
CDR3 protein: CAISDRRGDTEAFF

J gene: TRBJ2-1
clone size: NA
V gene: TRBV5-1
D gene: TRBD2
CDR3 DNA: TGCGCCAGCAGTTTTGGTTCTAGCGGGAGTGGCAATGAGCAGTTCTTC
CDR3 protein: CASSFGSSGSGNEQFF

J gene: TRBJ1-2
clone size: many
V gene: TRBV15
D gene: TRBD1
CDR3 DNA: TGTGCCACCAGCAGAGACCGGGACAGGAGTAACTATGGCTACACCTTC
CDR3 protein: CATSRDRDRSNYGYTF

J gene: TRBJ2-1
clone size: few
V gene: TRBV5-1
D gene: TRBD1
CDR3 DNA: TGCGCCAGCAGCTTGGGTCTCCGGGGACAGGCGGCCTGGTACAATGAGCAGTTCTTC
CDR3 protein: CASSLGLRGQAAWYNEQFF

J gene: TRBJ1-2
clone size: NA
V gene: TRBV5-4
D gene: NA
CDR3 DNA: TGTGCCAGCAGCTCCCGGGTCCTACTTTCTAACTATGGCTACACCTTC
CDR3 protein: CASSSRVLLSNYGYTF

J gene: TRBJ2-5
clone size: NA
V gene: TRBV30
D gene: NA
CDR3 DNA: TGTGCCTGGAGTTTCAGGGGCTCGGAGACCCAGTACTTC
CDR3 protein: CAWSFRGSETQYF

J gene: TRBJ1-2
clone size: many
V gene: TRBV25-1
D gene: NA
CDR3 DNA: TGTGCCAGCAGTGACGGACCCTATGGCTACACCTTC
CDR3 protein: CASSDGPYGYTF